The sequence of this T cell receptor (beta chain) was determined in a study of identical twins. In the case of this clonotype: Its matching antigen is unknown.

Study-wide results and limits: Part of the zero-insertion signal could reflect confounding by invariant MAIT and iNKT cells.

CDR3 length equals 14 residues. Germline CDR1 is MGHDK and CDR2 is SYGVNS. V lost 3 bases, J lost 12 bases, and 9 bases stayed unmatched. MiXCR, applied by TCRdb to the 5' RACE reads, yields one record per CDR3 protein. The table shows about 790,000 distinct CDR3 sequences, with roughly 18% occurring only once. These data also formed part of another study, on T cells expressing NK-cell markers. That source adds: Within the sequenced cohort of eight donors, seven exhibited HCMV seropositivity and one was seronegative. The same clonotypes also predominated in the CD3+CD56-NKG2C+ fraction of a handful of donors. Questions lingered over whether expanded NKG2C+ T cell clones were HCMV-specific.

Sample: PBMCs. The chain recombines TRBV25-1 with TRBJ2-4; TRBD2 matches 9 bases. The TCR was taken from a young woman in good health. CDR3 sequence reads: CASSDFARGGTQYF. The CDR3 coding sequence is TGTGCCAGCAGTGATTTTGCGCGGGGGGGCACTCAGTACTTC.